These T cell receptor beta chains were read from a single sample in a study of T cells in Graves' hyperthyroidism and ophthalmopathy. TCRdb passed the multiplex PCR reads through MiXCR, listing each CDR3 protein once. The sample contains hundreds of thousands of distinct CDR3 sequences, roughly 40% of which appear only once. The source material was blood. The receptor source for this set is a man between 18 and 29 years old with Graves' hyperthyroidism. CDR3s include the opening cysteine and the closing phenylalanine or tryptophan. Fields, in order: clone size, V gene, D gene, CDR3 length, CDR3 protein. The D gene is left open where the match is weak. Clone sizes are given selectively: once, few, many, or a class where the clone is expanded.

>many|TRBV19|.|11
CASNSVGEAFF
>.|TRBV19|TRBD1|15
CASTSTGEGNQPQHF
>few|TRBV7-8|TRBD1|15
CASSLTGTGGGELFF
>.|TRBV11-2|TRBD1|15
CASSSPQGKAYEQYF
>.|TRBV6-5|TRBD1|19
CASSYGSPQGARGANVLTF
>.|TRBV7-2|TRBD1|17
CASSLVSPGQGGYEQYF
>many|TRBV7-9|.|12
CASSQLRDEQYF
>few|TRBV7-2|TRBD1|16
CASSSAGTGATYEQYF
>.|TRBV9|.|16
CASSFVKGDKDEKLFF
>.|TRBV5-1|TRBD2|16
CASSQDRPAGAYEQYF
>many|TRBV7-3|.|13
CASSFSPQETQYF
>.|TRBV7-9|.|16
CASSLGGIREGQPQHF
>many|TRBV10-3|.|12
CAISETNEKLFF
>many|TRBV20-1|.|14
CSAQDLPSSYEQYF
>many|TRBV7-2|.|13
CASSPPGEETQYF
>.|TRBV20-1|TRBD1|16
CSAMDRGYSGANVLTF
>.|TRBV6-5|TRBD1|14
CASRPTGRGNTIYF
>many|TRBV2|.|11
CASSSLGGYTF
>.|TRBV7-3|.|18
CASSRPGQQISSNYGYTF
>few|TRBV7-2|TRBD2|15
CASSQLAGGKETQYF
>many|TRBV2|.|15
CASGIQGSYNSPLHF
>.|TRBV14|.|18
CASSQDRRPKLGAETQYF
>.|TRBV12-3/TRBV12-4|.|13
CASSLNRLYEQYF
>.|TRBV9|.|12
CASSAGIGELYF
>once|TRBV2|TRBD2|16
CASSGSREGLTDTQYF
>many|TRBV19|.|12
CATGDGNQPQHF
>many|TRBV7-9|.|16
CASTPRQTTTNEKLFF
>.|TRBV7-2|.|16
CASSLVGGPSAGELFF